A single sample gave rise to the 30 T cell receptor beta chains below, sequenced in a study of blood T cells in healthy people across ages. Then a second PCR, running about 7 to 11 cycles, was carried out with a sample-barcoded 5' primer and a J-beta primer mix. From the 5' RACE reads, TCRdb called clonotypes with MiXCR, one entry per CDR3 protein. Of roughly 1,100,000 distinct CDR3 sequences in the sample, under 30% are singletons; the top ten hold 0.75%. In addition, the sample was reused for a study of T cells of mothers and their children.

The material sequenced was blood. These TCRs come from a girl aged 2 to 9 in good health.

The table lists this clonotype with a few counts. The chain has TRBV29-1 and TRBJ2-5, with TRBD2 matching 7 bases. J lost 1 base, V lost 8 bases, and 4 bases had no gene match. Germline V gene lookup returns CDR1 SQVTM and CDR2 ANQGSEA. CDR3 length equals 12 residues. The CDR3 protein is CSMLAAQETQYF. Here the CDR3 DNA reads TGCAGCATGCTAGCGGCCCAAGAGACCCAGTACTTC.

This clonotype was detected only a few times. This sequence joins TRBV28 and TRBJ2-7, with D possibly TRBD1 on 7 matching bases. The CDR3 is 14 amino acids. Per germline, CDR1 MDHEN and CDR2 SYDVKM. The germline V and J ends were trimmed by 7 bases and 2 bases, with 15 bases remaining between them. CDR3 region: CASTSGGTAYEQYF. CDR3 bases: TGTGCCAGCACCTCTGGCGGGACAGCCTACGAGCAGTACTTC.

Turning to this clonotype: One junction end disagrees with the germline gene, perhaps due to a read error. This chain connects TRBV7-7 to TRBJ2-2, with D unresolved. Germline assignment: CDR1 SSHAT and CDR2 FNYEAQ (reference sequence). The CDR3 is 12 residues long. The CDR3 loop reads CASRLEDGELFF. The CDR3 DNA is TGTGCTAGCAGGTTAGAGGACGGGGAGCTGTTTTTT.

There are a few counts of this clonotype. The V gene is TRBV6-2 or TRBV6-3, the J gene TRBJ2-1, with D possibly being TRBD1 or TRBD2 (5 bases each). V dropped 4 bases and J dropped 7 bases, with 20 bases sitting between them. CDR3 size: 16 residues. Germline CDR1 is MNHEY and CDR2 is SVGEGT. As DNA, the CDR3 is TGTGCCAGCAGTTTGGGCGAGGGACCCCCTGGGAATGAGCAGTTCTTC. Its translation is CASSLGEGPPGNEQFF.

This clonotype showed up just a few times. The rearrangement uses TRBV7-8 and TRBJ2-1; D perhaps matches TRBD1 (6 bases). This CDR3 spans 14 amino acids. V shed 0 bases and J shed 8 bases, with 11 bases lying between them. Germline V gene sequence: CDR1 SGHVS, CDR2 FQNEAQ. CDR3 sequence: CASSLAEQGDEQFF. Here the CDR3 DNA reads TGTGCCAGCAGCTTAGCGGAACAGGGAGATGAGCAGTTCTTC.

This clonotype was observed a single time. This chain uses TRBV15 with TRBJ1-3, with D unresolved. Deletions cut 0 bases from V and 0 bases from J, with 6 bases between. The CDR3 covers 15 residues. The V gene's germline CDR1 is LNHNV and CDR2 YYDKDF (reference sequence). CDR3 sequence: CATSRDPASGNTIYF. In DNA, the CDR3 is TGTGCCACCAGCAGAGATCCCGCCTCTGGAAACACCATATATTTT.

The CDR3 DNA sequence: TGTGCCAGCAGCCAATGGTCTGAAGCTTTCTTT. This gives the protein CASSQWSEAFF. This chain connects TRBV16 to TRBJ1-1; D unclear. There are 11 residues in the CDR3. Germline values: CDR1 KGHSY, CDR2 FQNENV. V was pared by 1 base and J by 6 bases, with 3 bases between.

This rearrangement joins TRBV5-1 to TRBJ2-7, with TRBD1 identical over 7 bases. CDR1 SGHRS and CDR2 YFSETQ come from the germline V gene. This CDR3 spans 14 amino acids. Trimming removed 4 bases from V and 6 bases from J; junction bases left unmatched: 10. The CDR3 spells CASSTPLGGGEQYF. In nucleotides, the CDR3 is TGCGCCAGCAGCACGCCTCTAGGGGGCGGCGAGCAGTACTTC.

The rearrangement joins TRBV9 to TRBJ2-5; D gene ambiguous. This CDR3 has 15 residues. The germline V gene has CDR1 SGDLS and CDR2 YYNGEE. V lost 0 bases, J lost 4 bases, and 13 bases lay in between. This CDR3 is CASSVEGRQLETQYF. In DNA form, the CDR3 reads TGTGCCAGCAGCGTAGAAGGGCGTCAATTAGAGACCCAGTACTTC.

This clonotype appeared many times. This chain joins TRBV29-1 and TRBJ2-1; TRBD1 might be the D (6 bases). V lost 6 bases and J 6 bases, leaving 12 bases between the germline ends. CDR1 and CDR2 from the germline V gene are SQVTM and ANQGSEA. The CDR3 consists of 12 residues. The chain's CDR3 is CSVAGQSNEQFF. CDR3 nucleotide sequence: TGCAGCGTCGCTGGACAGTCCAATGAGCAGTTCTTC.

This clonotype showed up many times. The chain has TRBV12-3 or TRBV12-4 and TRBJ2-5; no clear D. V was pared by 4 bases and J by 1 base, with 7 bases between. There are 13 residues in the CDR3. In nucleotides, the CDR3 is TGTGCCAGCAGTTCGGCCTCCCAAGAGACCCAGTACTTC. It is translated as CASSSASQETQYF.

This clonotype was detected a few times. The CDR3 is CASSYMGEQYF. CDR3 DNA: TGTGCCAGCAGCTATATGGGGGAGCAGTACTTC. The chain employs TRBV7-9 and TRBJ2-7; D ambiguous. Trimming took 4 bases from V and 7 from J, leaving 8 bases between them. CDR3 length equals 11 residues. The V gene's germline CDR1 is SEHNR and CDR2 FQNEAQ (reference sequence).

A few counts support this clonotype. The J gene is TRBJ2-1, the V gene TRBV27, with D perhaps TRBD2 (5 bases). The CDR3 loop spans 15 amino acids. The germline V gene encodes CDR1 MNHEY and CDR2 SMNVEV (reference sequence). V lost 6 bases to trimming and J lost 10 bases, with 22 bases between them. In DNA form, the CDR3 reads TGTGCCAGCAGCCCGAATACCCGAGGGCCATGGGAGCAGTTCTTC. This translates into CASSPNTRGPWEQFF.

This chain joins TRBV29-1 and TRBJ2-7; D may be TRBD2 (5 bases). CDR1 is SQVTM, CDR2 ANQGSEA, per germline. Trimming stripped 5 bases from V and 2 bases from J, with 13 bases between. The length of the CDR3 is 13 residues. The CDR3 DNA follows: TGCAGCGTTCGCCGGAGCGGAGCCTACGAGCAGTACTTC. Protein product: CSVRRSGAYEQYF.

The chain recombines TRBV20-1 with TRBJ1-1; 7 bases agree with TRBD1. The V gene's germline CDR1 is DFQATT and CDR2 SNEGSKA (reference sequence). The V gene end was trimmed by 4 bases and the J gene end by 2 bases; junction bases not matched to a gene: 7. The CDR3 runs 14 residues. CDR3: CSATYRGLNTEAFF. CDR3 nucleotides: TGCAGTGCTACCTACAGGGGCCTCAACACTGAAGCTTTCTTT.

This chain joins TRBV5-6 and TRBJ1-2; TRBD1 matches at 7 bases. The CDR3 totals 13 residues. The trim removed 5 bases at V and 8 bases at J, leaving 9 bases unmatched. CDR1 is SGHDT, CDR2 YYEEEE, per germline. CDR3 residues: CASSSTGTAGYTF. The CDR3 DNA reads TGTGCCAGCAGTTCTACCGGGACAGCCGGCTACACCTTC.

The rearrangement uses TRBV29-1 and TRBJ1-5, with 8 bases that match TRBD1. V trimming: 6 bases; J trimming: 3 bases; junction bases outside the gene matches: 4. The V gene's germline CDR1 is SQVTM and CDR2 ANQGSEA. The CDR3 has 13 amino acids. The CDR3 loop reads CSVRTGLNQPQHF. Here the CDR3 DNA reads TGCAGCGTAAGGACAGGGCTCAATCAGCCCCAGCATTTT.

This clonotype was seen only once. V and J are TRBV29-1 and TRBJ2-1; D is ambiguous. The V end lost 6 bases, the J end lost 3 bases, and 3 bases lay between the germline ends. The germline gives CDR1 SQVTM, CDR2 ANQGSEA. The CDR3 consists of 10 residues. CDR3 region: CSVNYNEQFF. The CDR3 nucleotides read TGCAGCGTAAACTACAATGAGCAGTTCTTC.

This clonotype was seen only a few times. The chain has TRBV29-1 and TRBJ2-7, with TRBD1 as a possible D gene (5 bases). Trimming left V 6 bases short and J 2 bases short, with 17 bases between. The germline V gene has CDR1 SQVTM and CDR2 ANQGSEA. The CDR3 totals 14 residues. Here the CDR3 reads CSVRGRGSTYEQYF. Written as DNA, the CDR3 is TGCAGCGTACGTGGTAGGGGTTCCACCTACGAGCAGTACTTC.

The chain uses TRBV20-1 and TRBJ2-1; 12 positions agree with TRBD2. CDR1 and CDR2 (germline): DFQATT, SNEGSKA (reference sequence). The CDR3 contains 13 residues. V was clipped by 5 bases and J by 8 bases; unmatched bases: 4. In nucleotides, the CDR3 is TGCAGTGCTCCGACTAGCGGGAGAGATGAGCAGTTCTTC. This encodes CSAPTSGRDEQFF.

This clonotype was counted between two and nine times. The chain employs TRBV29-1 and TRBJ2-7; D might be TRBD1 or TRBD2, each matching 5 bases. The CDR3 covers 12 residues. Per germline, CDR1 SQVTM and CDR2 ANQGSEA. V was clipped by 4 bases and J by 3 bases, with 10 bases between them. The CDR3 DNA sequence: TGCAGCGTTGCCAGGGACCTCTACGAGCAGTACTTC. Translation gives CSVARDLYEQYF.

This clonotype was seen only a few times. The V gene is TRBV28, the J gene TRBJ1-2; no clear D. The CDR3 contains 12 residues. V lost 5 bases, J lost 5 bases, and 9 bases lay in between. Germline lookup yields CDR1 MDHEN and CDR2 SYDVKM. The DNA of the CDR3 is TGTGCCAGCAGTGGGCGCGCATATGGCTACACCTTC. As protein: CASSGRAYGYTF.

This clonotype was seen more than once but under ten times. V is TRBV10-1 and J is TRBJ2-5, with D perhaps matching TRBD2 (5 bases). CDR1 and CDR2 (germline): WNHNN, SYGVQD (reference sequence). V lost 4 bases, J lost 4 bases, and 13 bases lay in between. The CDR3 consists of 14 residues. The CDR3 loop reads CASSAIPGGETQYF. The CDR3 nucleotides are TGCGCCAGCAGTGCTATCCCTGGAGGAGAGACCCAGTACTTC.

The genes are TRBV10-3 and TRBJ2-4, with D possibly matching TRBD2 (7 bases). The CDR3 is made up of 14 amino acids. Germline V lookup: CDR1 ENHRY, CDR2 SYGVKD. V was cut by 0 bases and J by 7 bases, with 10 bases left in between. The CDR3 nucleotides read TGTGCCATCAGTGAGTCTGGGGGGGCGAACATTCAGTACTTC. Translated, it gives CAISESGGANIQYF.

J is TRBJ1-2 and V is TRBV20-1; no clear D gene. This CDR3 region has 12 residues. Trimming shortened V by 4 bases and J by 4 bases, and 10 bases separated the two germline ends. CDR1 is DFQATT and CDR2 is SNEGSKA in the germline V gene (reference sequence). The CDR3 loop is CSAIALLYGYTF. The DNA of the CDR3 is TGCAGTGCTATTGCACTACTCTATGGCTACACCTTC.

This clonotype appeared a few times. CDR3 sequence reads: CASSLGDGEQYF. In DNA form, the CDR3 reads TGTGCCAGCAGCTTGGGGGATGGGGAGCAGTACTTC. The gene calls are TRBV11-2 and TRBJ2-7, with D tentatively TRBD1 or TRBD2 (5 bases each). The V and J ends lost 3 bases and 7 bases respectively, with 10 bases between them. Germline V lookup: CDR1 SGHAT, CDR2 FQNNGV. This CDR3 region has 12 residues.

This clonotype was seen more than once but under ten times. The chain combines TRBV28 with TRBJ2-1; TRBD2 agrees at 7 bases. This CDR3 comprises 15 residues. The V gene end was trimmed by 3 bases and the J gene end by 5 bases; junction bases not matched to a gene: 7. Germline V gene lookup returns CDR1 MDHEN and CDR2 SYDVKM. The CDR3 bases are TGTGCCAGCAGTTTCCCGCGGGAGAGCAACAATGAGCAGTTCTTC. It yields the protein CASSFPRESNNEQFF.

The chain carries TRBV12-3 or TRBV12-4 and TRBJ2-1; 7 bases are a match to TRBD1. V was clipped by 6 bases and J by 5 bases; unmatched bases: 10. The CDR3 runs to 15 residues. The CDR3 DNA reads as TGTGCCAGCAGCTCGACAGGGTGCCCTAACAATGAGCAGTTCTTC. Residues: CASSSTGCPNNEQFF.

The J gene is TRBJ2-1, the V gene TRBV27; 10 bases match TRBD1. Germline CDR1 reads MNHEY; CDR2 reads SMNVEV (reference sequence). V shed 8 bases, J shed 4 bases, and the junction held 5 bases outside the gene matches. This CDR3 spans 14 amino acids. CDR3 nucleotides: TGTGCCAGCGGGACAGGGGCTGGGTACAATGAGCAGTTCTTC. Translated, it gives CASGTGAGYNEQFF.

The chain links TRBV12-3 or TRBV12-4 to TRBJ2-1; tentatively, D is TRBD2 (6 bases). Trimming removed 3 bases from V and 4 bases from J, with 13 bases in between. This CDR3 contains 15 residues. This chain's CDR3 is CASSFRESVYNEQFF. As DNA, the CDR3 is TGTGCCAGCAGTTTCCGGGAGTCGGTGTACAATGAGCAGTTCTTC.